This T cell receptor (beta chain) was sequenced for a study of T cells in localized non-small cell lung cancer. This CDR3 is 14 amino acids long. Germline values: CDR1 MNHEY, CDR2 SVGAGI. Trimming cost V 6 bases and J 6 bases, with 18 bases left between them. This clone showed up just a few times. Some clones are missing from TCRdb's copy, which holds only in-frame ones; the method was immunoSEQ multiplex PCR. Here the sample spans fewer than 60,000 clones, about four fifths being singletons. The source material was peripheral blood, sampled before any cancer treatment. The V call is TRBV6-5, the J call TRBJ2-7; possibly TRBD1 for D (6 bases). The receptor's source is a female donor older than 55 with stage II squamous cell lung carcinoma. The CDR3 bases are TGTGCCAGCAGCCGTCCCGCAGGGGCGGGCGAGCAGTACTTC. This translates into CASSRPAGAGEQYF.